The source of this TCR beta chain is a study of blood T cell repertoires in COVID-19. Study-level background: Donors in the United States, Italy and Spain gave samples during acute or convalescent COVID-19. In each case, the material was cDNA or gDNA derived from T cells, B-cell-depleted T cells, or PBMCs.

The authors' processing: The authors estimated nucleated cell counts from reference gene primer amplification. Sequencing was performed with immunoSEQ multiplex PCR; in TCRdb, only in-frame clones are kept and a portion is missing. V, J and clone size are taken as reported in that table, and D and trimming were inferred from the DNA itself. Among under 150,000 clones listed, about 85% were seen once. The CDR3 is 15 amino acids. The V segment lost 2 bases and the J segment 6 bases; nucleotides outside the gene matches: 6. From germline, CDR1 is SGHRS and CDR2 YFSETQ. This sequence originates from a middle-aged man with acute or convalescent COVID-19. V is TRBV5-1 and J is TRBJ2-2; TRBD2 matches at 8 bases. The sequenced sample was peripheral blood. CDR3 sequence reads: CASSFNGGASGELFF. CDR3 DNA sequence: TGCGCCAGCAGCTTCAACGGGGGGGCCTCCGGGGAGCTGTTTTTT.